Below are 14 T cell receptor beta chains sequenced from a single sample in a study of blood T cell repertoires in COVID-19. Only in-frame clones appear in the TCRdb table, and some are missing; sequencing was by immunoSEQ multiplex PCR. The data contain under 300,000 clones, around 90% of them singletons. Sequencing input: PBMCs or T cells enriched from blood (not recorded which). These receptors originate from a woman aged 25 to 45 with acute COVID-19.

This rearrangement joins TRBV7-2 to TRBJ2-7, with 8 bases identical to TRBD2. Germline-derived CDR1 and CDR2 are SGHTA and FQGNSA. The junction had 5 bases not matched to a gene; V was cut back by 4 bases and J by 3 bases. This CDR3 comprises 14 residues. This CDR3 is CASSSTSGFYEQYF. The CDR3 DNA follows: TGTGCCAGCAGCTCTACTAGCGGATTCTACGAGCAGTACTTC.

The chain has TRBV11-2 and TRBJ2-1; the match to TRBD1 covers 9 bases. The germline V gene encodes CDR1 SGHAT and CDR2 FQNNGV. The ends lost 3 bases at V and 10 bases at J; junction bases unmatched: 10. This CDR3 contains 15 residues. In DNA, the CDR3 is TGTGCCAGCAGCTTTCTGGGACAGGGAAGAGGGGAGCAGTTCTTC. It codes for CASSFLGQGRGEQFF. Full variable domain (remainder filled in from reference TRBV11-2 and TRBJ2-1): EAGVAQSPRYKIIEKRQSVAFWCNPISGHATLYWYQQILGQGPKLLIQFQNNGVVDDSQLPKDRFSAERLKGVDSTLKIQPAKLEDSAVYLCASSFLGQGRGEQFFGPGTRLTVL.

The chain couples TRBV6-5 to TRBJ2-1, with D possibly being TRBD2 (6 bases). The V gene's germline CDR1 is MNHEY and CDR2 SVGAGI. The V and J ends lost 2 bases and 3 bases respectively, with 14 bases between them. The CDR3 length is 16 residues. DNA of the CDR3: TGTGCCAGCAGTTACACCGGGACTCGAAACTACAATGAGCAGTTCTTC. Translation: CASSYTGTRNYNEQFF.

The chain recombines TRBV28 with TRBJ1-6; maybe TRBD1 (5 bases). V was pared by 6 bases and J by 9 bases, with 18 bases between. The CDR3 contains 15 residues. Germline V lookup: CDR1 MDHEN, CDR2 SYDVKM. The CDR3 region is CASRPPQGRGSPLHF. In DNA form, the CDR3 reads TGTGCCAGCAGGCCCCCCCAGGGAAGGGGTTCACCCCTCCACTTT.

The CDR3 sequence: CASSQVSENTEAFF. The CDR3 DNA is TGTGCCAGCAGCCAAGTGTCAGAGAACACTGAAGCTTTCTTT. The chain joins TRBV2 to TRBJ1-1; D not resolved. The CDR3 has 14 residues. The germline V gene encodes CDR1 SNHLY and CDR2 FYNNEI. Trimming left V 6 bases short and J 1 base short, with 12 bases between.

The chain carries TRBV7-3 and TRBJ2-1; 7 bases are a match to TRBD1. The CDR3 has 14 residues. Germline values: CDR1 SGHTA, CDR2 FQGTGA. J was trimmed by 3 bases and V by 6 bases; bases with no gene match: 5. The CDR3 loop reads CASSYRDSYNEQFF. The CDR3 nucleotides are TGTGCCAGCAGTTACCGGGACAGCTACAATGAGCAGTTCTTC.

The genes are TRBV4-1 and TRBJ2-1, with TRBD2 matching 7 bases. This CDR3 contains 15 residues. Looked up from germline, CDR1 is MGHRA and CDR2 is YSYEKL. J was trimmed by 0 bases and V by 6 bases; bases with no gene match: 5. CDR3 nucleotides: TGCGCCAGCAGTCTTCCGGGAGGCTCCTACAATGAGCAGTTCTTC. It specifies CASSLPGGSYNEQFF.

The chain is built from TRBV15 and TRBJ1-1, with D possibly TRBD1 on 5 matching bases. The CDR3 runs 14 residues. The V end was cut by 8 bases, the J end by 1 base, with 14 bases between. Germline V lookup: CDR1 LNHNV, CDR2 YYDKDF (reference sequence). The CDR3 reads CATSPGGENTEAFF. The CDR3, as DNA: TGTGCCACCTCCCCGGGGGGGGAGAACACTGAAGCTTTCTTT.

The J gene is TRBJ1-4, the V gene TRBV25-1, with TRBD1 identical over 8 bases. The CDR3 has 15 amino acids. In germline, CDR1 is MGHDK, CDR2 SYGVNS. The ends lost 3 bases at V and 5 bases at J; junction bases unmatched: 5. CDR3 sequence: CASSEFRDRNEKLFF. CDR3 coding DNA: TGTGCCAGCAGTGAGTTCCGGGACAGGAATGAAAAACTGTTTTTT.

V gene TRBV19 combines with J gene TRBJ1-5; perhaps TRBD1 as D (6 bases). CDR1 is LNHDA, CDR2 SQIVND, per germline (reference sequence). V was pared by 7 bases and J by 0 bases, with 10 bases between. The CDR3 is 14 residues long. CDR3 amino acids: CASTQGYSNQPQHF. The CDR3 DNA reads as TGTGCCAGTACGCAGGGGTATAGCAATCAGCCCCAGCATTTT.

The chain links TRBV11-3 to TRBJ2-1; possibly TRBD1 for D (7 bases). Germline V gives CDR1 SGHNT, CDR2 YENEEA. CDR3 length equals 14 residues. V dropped 3 bases and J dropped 5 bases, with 11 bases sitting between them. The CDR3 loop reads CASSLEGANNEQFF. The CDR3 nucleotides read TGTGCCAGCAGCTTGGAGGGGGCGAACAATGAGCAGTTCTTC. Together with reference TRBV11-3 and TRBJ2-1, the CDR3 gives the full variable domain: EAGVVQSPRYKIIEKKQPVAFWCNPISGHNTLYWYLQNLGQGPELLIRYENEEAVDDSQLPKDRFSAERLKGVDSTLKIQPAELGDSAVYLCASSLEGANNEQFFGPGTRLTVL.

The chain recombines TRBV28 with TRBJ2-7; D perhaps matches TRBD1 (6 bases). The CDR3 is 14 amino acids. Germline assignment: CDR1 MDHEN and CDR2 SYDVKM. The V end was cut by 4 bases, the J end by 3 bases, with 13 bases between. CDR3 sequence: CASSYPDRHYEQYF. DNA for the CDR3: TGTGCCAGCAGTTACCCGGACAGACACTACGAGCAGTACTTC.

This chain connects TRBV16 to TRBJ1-4; the D is unclear. V shed 2 bases and J shed 0 bases, with 7 bases lying between them. Germline lookup yields CDR1 KGHSY and CDR2 FQNENV. CDR3 size: 15 residues. CDR3 sequence (DNA): TGTGCCAGCAGCCAAAACGGTGCAACTAATGAAAAACTGTTTTTT. As protein: CASSQNGATNEKLFF. The full variable domain, rest sourced from reference TRBV16 and TRBJ1-4, is GEEVAQTPKHLVRGEGQKAKLYCAPIKGHSYVFWYQQVLKNEFKFLISFQNENVFDETGMPKERFSAKCLPNSPCSLEIQATKLEDSAVYFCASSQNGATNEKLFFGSGTQLSVL.

The chain employs TRBV2 and TRBJ1-2, with D perhaps TRBD1 (5 bases). The length of the CDR3 is 14 residues. V was cut by 4 bases and J by 8 bases, with 17 bases left in between. From germline, CDR1 is SNHLY and CDR2 FYNNEI. CDR3 in amino acids: CASSVGLGVGGYTF. DNA of the CDR3: TGTGCCAGCAGTGTGGGACTGGGGGTCGGGGGCTACACCTTC.